Listed here is a single T cell receptor beta chain. Its antigen remains unidentified. The source of the sample is a study of T cells in Graves' hyperthyroidism and ophthalmopathy. Regarding the study as a whole: Most thyroid clonotypes expanded above 0.001 were also detected in blood.

The ends lost 6 bases at V and 10 bases at J; junction bases unmatched: 3. The length of the CDR3 is 11 residues. The germline gives CDR1 SNHLY, CDR2 FYNNEI. The CDR3 regions of TCR beta were amplified from RNA transcripts. Initially, a first-round RT-PCR of the TCR CDR3 employed the HTBI primer set. One entry per CDR3 protein, called by TCRdb with MiXCR from the multiplex PCR reads. The repertoire consists of 600,000 or so distinct CDR3 sequences, with about 14% occurring once and the leading ten covering 9.5% to 15%. Sequencing used blood. J is TRBJ2-1 and V is TRBV2; TRBD1 matches 7 bases. The clonotype was recovered from a woman aged 50 to 60 with Graves' ophthalmopathy. CDR3: CASRARGEQFF. Written as DNA, the CDR3 is TGTGCCAGCAGAGCCAGGGGGGAGCAGTTCTTC.